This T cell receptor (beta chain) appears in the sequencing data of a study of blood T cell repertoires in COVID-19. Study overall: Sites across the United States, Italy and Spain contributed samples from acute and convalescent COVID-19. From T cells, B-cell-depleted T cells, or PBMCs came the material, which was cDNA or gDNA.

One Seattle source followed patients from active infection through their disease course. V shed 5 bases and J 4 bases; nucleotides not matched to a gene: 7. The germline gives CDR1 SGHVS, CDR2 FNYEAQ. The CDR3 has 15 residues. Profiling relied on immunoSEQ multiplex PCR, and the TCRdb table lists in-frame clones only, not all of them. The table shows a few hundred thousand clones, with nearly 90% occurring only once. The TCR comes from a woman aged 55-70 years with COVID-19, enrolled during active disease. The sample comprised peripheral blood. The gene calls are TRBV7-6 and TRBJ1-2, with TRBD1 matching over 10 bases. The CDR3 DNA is TGTGCCAGCAGCAACGGACAGGGGGACCCCTATGGCTACACCTTC. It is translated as CASSNGQGDPYGYTF.